This T cell receptor beta chain comes out of a study of T cell clonality in common variable immunodeficiency. Findings of the study overall: Common variable immunodeficiency TCR beta sequences reportedly had fewer deletions and N-nucleotide insertions.

As regards this clone: Its matching antigen is unknown. The sequence runs out 3 residues before the end of the CDR3; the remainder is reconstructed from the germline J gene.

Profiling relied on immunoSEQ multiplex PCR, and the TCRdb table lists in-frame clones only, not all of them. The sample lists over 25,000 clones, none appearing once, the ten largest making up 29%. This CDR3 has 13 residues. Trimming took 2 bases from V and 7 from J, leaving 11 bases between them. Germline CDR1 SGHTA, CDR2 FQGNSA. Diagnosis required reduced IgG, IgA and/or IgM with specific antibody deficiency. V usage is TRBV7-2 and J usage is TRBJ1-1; D is possibly TRBD1 (6 bases). Source material: peripheral blood mononuclear cells. The origin of this receptor is a human donor with common variable immunodeficiency. CDR3 sequence: CASSLNRDNEAFF. The DNA read from the CDR3 is TGTGCCAGCAGCTTAAACAGGGACAATGAA.